This T cell receptor (beta chain) was sequenced in a study of cytomegalovirus exposure and HLA in healthy donors. Study results and limitations: V- and J-gene trimming in TCR beta was tied to a missense DCLRE1C variant by an analysis performed later. With DRB1 most and HLA-C fewest, TCR association rates differed between HLA loci in a later analysis.

The donors were healthy bone marrow donors. Amplification used 60 Vbeta primers and 13 Jbeta primers. Some clones are missing from TCRdb's copy, which holds only in-frame ones; the method was immunoSEQ multiplex PCR. The top ten clones hold approximately 1.3% of a sample with roughly 180,000 clones, roughly 8.7% of them seen once. This clone has a handful of counts. No antigen is known for it. V dropped 1 base and J dropped 5; count of bases not matched to a gene: 1. The CDR3 is 15 residues long. Germline CDR1 is MGHDK and CDR2 is SYGVNS. This chain connects TRBV25-1 to TRBJ1-4, with TRBD1 matching over 10 bases. This receptor was obtained from a woman in her twenties or thirties in good health and CMV-seropositive. The sequenced material came from PBMCs. The CDR3 DNA reads as TGTGCCAGCAGTGAATGGACAGGGGGGAATGAAAAACTGTTTTTT. The encoded protein is CASSEWTGGNEKLFF.